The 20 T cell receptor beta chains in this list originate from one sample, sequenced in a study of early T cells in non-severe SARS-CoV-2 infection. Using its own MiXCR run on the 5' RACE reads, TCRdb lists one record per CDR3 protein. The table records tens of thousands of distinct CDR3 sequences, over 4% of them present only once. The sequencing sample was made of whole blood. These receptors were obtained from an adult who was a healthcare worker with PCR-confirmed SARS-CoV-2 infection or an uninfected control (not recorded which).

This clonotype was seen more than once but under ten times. The CDR3 is CASSRDRQMNTEAFF. Here the CDR3 DNA reads TGTGCCAGCTCCCGGGACAGGCAAATGAACACTGAAGCTTTCTTT. The chain uses TRBV18 and TRBJ1-1, with 8 nucleotides matching TRBD1. Germline V gene sequence: CDR1 KGHSH, CDR2 LQKENI. The V and J ends lost 6 bases and 0 bases, in that order; junction bases with no gene match: 6. This CDR3 spans 15 amino acids.

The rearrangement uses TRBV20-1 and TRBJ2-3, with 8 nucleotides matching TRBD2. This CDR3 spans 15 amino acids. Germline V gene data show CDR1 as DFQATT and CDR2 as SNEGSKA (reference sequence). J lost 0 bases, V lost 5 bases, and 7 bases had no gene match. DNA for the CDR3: TGCAGTGCTGCGGCCGGGGGGGTTAGCACAGATACGCAGTATTTT. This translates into CSAAAGGVSTDTQYF.

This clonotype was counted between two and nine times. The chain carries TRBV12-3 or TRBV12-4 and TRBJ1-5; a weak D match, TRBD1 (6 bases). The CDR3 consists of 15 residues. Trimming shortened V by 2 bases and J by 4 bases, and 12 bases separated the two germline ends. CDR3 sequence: CASSLTTGGNQPQHF. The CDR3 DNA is TGTGCCAGCAGTTTAACGACAGGCGGAAATCAGCCCCAGCATTTT.

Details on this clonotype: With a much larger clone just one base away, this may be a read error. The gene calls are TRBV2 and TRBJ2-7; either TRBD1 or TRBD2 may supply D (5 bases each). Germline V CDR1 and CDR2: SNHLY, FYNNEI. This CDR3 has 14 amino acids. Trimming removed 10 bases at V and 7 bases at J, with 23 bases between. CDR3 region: CATTKGRAAVEQYF. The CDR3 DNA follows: TGTGCCACCACTAAGGGACGGGCGGCTGTAGAGCAGTACTTC.

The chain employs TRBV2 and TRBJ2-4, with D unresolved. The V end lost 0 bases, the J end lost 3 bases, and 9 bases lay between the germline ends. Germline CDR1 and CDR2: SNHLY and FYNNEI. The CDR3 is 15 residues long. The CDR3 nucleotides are TGTGCCAGCAGTGAAGCGGGGTTTGGCAAAAACATTCAGTACTTC. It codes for CASSEAGFGKNIQYF.

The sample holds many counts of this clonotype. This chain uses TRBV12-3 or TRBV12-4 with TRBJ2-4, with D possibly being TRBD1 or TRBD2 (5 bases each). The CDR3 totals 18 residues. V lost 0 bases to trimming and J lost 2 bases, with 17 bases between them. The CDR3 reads CASSLARRGLMSKNIQYF. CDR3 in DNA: TGTGCCAGCAGTTTAGCCCGACGGGGCCTTATGTCCAAAAACATTCAGTACTTC.

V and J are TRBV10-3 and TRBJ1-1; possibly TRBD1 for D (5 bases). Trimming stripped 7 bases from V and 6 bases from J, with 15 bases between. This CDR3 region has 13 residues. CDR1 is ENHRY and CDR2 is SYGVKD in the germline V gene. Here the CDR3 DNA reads TGTGCCATCAATCGGGGGGATGAAGCTGAAGCTTTCTTT. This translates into CAINRGDEAEAFF.

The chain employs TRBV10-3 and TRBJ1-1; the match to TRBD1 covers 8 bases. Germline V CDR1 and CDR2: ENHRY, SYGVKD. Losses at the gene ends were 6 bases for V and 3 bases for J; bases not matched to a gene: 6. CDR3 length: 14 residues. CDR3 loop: CAIRDRVPDTEAFF. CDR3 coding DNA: TGTGCCATCAGGGACAGGGTTCCGGACACTGAAGCTTTCTTT.

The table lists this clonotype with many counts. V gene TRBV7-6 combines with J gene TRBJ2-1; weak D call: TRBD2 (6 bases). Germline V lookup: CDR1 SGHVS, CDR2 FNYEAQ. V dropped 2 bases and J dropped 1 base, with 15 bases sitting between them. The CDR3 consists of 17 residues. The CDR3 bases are TGTGCCAGCAGCTTAAGGGCCCTGGGAGGTTCCTACAATGAGCAGTTCTTC. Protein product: CASSLRALGGSYNEQFF.

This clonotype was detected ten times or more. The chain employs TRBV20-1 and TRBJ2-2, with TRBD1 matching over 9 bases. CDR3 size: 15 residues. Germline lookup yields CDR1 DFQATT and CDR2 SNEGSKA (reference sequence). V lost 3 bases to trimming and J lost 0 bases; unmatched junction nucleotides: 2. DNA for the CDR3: TGCAGTGCTAGCCGGGACAGGGCGAACACCGGGGAGCTGTTTTTT. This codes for CSASRDRANTGELFF.

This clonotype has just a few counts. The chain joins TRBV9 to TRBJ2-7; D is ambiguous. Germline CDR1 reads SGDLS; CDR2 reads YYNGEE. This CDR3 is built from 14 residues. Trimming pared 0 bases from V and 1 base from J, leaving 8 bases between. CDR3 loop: CASSVAPDSYEQYF. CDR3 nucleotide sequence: TGTGCCAGCAGCGTAGCTCCAGATTCCTACGAGCAGTACTTC.

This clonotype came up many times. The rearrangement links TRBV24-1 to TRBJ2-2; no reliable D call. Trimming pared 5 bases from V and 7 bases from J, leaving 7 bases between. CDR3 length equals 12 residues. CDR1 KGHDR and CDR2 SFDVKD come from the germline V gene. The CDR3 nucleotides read TGTGCCACCAGTGTAGGCGGCGGGGAGCTGTTTTTT. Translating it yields CATSVGGGELFF.

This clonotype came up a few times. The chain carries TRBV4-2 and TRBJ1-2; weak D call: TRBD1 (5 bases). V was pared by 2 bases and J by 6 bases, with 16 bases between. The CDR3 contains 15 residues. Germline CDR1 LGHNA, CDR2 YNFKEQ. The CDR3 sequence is CASSQPMEGIDGYTF. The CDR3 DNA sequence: TGTGCCAGCAGCCAACCGATGGAGGGGATTGATGGCTACACCTTC.

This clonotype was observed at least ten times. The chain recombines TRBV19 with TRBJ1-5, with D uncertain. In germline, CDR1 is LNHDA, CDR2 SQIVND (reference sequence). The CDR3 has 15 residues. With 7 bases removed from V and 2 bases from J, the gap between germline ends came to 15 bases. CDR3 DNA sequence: TGTGCCAGTACTCCCCCCGGTGGGGGCAATCAGCCCCAGCATTTT. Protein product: CASTPPGGGNQPQHF.

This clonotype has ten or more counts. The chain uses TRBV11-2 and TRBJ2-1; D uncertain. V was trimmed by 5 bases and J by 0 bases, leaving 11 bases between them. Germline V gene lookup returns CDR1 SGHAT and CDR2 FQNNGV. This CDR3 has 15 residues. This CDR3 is CASSPSPSSYNEQFF. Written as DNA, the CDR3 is TGTGCCAGCAGCCCTTCCCCGAGCTCCTACAATGAGCAGTTCTTC.

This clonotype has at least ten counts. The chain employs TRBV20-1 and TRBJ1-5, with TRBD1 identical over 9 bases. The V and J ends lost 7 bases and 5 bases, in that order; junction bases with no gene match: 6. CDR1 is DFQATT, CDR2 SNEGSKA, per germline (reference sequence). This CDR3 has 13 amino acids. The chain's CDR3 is CSVQQGAYQPQHF. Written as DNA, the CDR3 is TGCAGTGTTCAACAGGGGGCATATCAGCCCCAGCATTTT.

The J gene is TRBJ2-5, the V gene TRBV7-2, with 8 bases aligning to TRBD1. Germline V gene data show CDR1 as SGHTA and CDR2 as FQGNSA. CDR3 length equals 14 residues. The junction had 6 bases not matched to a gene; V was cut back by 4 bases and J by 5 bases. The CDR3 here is CASSSDRGPETQYF. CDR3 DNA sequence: TGTGCCAGCAGCTCCGACAGGGGCCCCGAGACCCAGTACTTC.

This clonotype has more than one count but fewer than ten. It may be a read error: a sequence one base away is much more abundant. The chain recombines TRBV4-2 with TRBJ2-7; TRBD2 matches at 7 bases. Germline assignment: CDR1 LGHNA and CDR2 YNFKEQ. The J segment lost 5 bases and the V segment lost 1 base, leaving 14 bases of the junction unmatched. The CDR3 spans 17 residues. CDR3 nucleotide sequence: TGTGCCAGCAGCCAAGTGGCGGGACTAACGGGAACCGACGAGCAGTACTTC. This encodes CASSQVAGLTGTDEQYF.

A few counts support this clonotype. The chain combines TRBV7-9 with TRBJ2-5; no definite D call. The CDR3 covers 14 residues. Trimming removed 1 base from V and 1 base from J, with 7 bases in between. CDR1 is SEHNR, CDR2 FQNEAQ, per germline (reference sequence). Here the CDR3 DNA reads TGTGCCAGCAGCTTAGTCCTCGCCCAAGAGACCCAGTACTTC. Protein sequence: CASSLVLAQETQYF.

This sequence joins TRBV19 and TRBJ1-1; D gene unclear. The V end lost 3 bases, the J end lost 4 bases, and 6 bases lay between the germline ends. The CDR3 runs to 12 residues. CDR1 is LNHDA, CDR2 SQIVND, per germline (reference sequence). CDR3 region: CASSMRGTEAFF. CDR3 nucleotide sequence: TGTGCCAGTAGTATGCGCGGCACTGAAGCTTTCTTT.